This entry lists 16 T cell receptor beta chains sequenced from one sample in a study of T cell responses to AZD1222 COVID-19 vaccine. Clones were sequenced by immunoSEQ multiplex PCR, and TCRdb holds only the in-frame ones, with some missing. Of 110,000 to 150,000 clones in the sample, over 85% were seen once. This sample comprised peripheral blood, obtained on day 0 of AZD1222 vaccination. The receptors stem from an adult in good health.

CDR3 region: CASSLFTGRNYGYTF. In DNA form, the CDR3 reads TGTGCCAGCAGCCTATTCACCGGGAGGAACTATGGCTACACCTTC. This chain links TRBV14 with TRBJ1-2; no clear D. The CDR3 runs to 15 residues. V was trimmed by 4 bases and J by 2 bases, leaving 14 bases between them. Per germline, CDR1 SGHDN and CDR2 FVKESK.

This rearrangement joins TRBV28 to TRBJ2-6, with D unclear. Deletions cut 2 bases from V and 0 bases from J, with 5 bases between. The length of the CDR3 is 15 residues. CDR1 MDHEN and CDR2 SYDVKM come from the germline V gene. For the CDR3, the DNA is TGTGCCAGCAGTTTAAGTGGCTCTGGGGCCAACGTCCTGACTTTC. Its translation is CASSLSGSGANVLTF.

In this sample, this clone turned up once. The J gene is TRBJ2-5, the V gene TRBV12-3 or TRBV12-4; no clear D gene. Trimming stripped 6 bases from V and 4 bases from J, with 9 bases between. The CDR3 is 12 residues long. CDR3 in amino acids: CASSRVPETQYF. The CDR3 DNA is TGTGCCAGCAGCAGAGTACCAGAGACCCAGTACTTC.

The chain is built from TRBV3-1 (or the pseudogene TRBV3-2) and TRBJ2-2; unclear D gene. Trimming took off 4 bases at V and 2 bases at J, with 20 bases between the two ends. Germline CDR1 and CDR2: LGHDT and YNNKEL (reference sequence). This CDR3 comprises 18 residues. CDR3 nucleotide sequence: TGTGCCAGCAGCCCTGAGCAGTCGGACGCGAAAAACACCGGGGAGCTGTTTTTT. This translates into CASSPEQSDAKNTGELFF.

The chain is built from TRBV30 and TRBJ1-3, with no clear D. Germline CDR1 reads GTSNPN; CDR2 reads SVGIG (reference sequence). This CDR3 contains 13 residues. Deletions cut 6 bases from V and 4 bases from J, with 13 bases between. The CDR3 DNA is TGTGCCTGCCGGAAGGGTCCCGGAAACACCATATATTTT. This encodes CACRKGPGNTIYF.

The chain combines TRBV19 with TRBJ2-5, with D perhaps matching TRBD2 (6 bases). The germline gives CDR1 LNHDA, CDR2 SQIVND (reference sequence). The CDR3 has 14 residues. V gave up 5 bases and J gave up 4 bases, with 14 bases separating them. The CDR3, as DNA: TGTGCCAGTAGTCAAACTAGCTTTCGAGAGACCCAGTACTTC. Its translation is CASSQTSFRETQYF.

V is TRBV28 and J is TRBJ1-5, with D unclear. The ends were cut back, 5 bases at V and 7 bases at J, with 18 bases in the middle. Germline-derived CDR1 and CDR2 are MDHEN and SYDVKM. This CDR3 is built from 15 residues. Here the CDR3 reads CASSLTPERWQPQHF. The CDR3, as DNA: TGTGCCAGCAGTCTGACCCCGGAACGATGGCAGCCCCAGCATTTT.

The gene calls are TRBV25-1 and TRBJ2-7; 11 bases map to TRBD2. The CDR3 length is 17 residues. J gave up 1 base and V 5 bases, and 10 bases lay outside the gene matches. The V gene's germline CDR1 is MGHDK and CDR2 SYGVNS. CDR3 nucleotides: TGTGCCAGCAGTCCTCCGGGACTAGCGGTTCCTTCCTACGAGCAGTACTTC. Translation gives CASSPPGLAVPSYEQYF.

CDR3 amino acids: CASSLDGDEKLFF. The CDR3 nucleotides are TGTGCCAGCAGCTTAGACGGAGATGAAAAACTGTTTTTT. The chain links TRBV7-9 to TRBJ1-4; D call uncertain. The CDR3 is made up of 13 amino acids. Trimming cost V 1 base and J 6 bases, with 6 bases left between them. Per germline, CDR1 SEHNR and CDR2 FQNEAQ (reference sequence).

The CDR3 nucleotides read TGTGCCAGCACCCGCGGACAGGGGGCGCACGAGCAGTACTTC. As protein: CASTRGQGAHEQYF. The rearrangement uses TRBV13 and TRBJ2-7, with 11 positions matching TRBD1. The CDR3 is 14 residues long. Trimming at V came to 7 bases and at J to 5 bases, leaving 7 bases not matched to a gene. Germline V lookup: CDR1 PRHDT, CDR2 FYEKMQ (reference sequence).

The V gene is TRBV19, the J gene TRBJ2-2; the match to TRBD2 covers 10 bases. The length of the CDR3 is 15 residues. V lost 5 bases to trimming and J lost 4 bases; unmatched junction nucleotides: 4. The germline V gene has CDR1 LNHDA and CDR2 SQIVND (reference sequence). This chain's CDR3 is CASSFLAGVTGELFF. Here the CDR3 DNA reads TGTGCCAGTAGTTTTCTAGCGGGGGTCACCGGGGAGCTGTTTTTT. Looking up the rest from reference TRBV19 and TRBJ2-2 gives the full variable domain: DGGITQSPKYLFRKEGQNVTLSCEQNLNHDAMYWYRQDPGQGLRLIYYSQIVNDFQKGDIAEGYSVSREKKESFPLTVTSAQKNPTAFYLCASSFLAGVTGELFFGEGSRLTVL.

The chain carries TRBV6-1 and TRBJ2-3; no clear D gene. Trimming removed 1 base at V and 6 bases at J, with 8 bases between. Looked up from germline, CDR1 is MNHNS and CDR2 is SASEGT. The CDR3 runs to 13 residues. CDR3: CASSEGPPDTQYF. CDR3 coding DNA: TGTGCCAGCAGTGAAGGTCCCCCCGATACGCAGTATTTT.

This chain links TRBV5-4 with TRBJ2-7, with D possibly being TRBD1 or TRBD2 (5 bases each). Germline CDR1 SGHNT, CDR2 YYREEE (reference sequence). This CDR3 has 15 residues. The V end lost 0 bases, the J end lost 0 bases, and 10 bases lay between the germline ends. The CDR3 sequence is CASSLEAGTSYEQYF. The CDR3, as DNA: TGTGCCAGCAGCTTGGAGGCAGGGACCTCCTACGAGCAGTACTTC.

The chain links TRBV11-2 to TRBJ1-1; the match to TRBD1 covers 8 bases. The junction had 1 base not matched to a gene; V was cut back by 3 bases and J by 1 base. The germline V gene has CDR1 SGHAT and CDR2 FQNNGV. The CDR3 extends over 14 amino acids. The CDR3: CASSFDRGNTEAFF. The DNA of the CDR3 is TGTGCCAGCAGCTTCGACAGGGGGAACACTGAAGCTTTCTTT.

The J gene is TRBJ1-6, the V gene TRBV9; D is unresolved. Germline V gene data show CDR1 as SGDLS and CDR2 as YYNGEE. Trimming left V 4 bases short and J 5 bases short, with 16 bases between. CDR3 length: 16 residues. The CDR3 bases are TGTGCCAGCAGCCCCCGACATATTTTGGATAATTCACCCCTCCACTTT. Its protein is CASSPRHILDNSPLHF.

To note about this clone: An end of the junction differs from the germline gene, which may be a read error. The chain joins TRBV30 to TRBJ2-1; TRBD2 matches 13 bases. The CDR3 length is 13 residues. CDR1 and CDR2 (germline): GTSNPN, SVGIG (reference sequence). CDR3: CAWSPGLAGERFF. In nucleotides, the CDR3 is TGTGCCTGGAGTCCAGGACTAGCGGGAGAGCGGTTCTTC. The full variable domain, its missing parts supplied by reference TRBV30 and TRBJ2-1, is SQTIHQWPATLVQPVGSPLSLECTVEGTSNPNLYWYRQAAGRGLQLLFYSVGIGQISSEVPQNLSASRPQDRQFILSSKKLLLSDSGFYLCAWSPGLAGERFFGPGTRLTVL.